Presented here are 22 T cell receptor beta chains from one specimen sequenced in a study of T-cell reconstitution after alpha-beta-depleted transplantation in children. A TCRbeta library incorporating unique molecular identifiers was prepared. TCRdb recomputed calls from the PCR reads with MiXCR, one row per CDR3 protein. Here the sample spans a few hundred thousand distinct CDR3 sequences, around 25% being singletons. Material: PBMCs, mostly from graft donor cells, obtained 180 days after TCRalphabeta/CD19-depleted stem cell transplant. The receptors derive from a male patient under 18 who had a stem cell transplant for acute lymphoblastic leukemia, so the T cells may come from the graft donor.

This rearrangement joins TRBV9 to TRBJ1-3; 8 bases map to TRBD1. Trimming cost V 3 bases and J 2 bases; bases outside gene matches: 4. CDR3 length: 15 amino acids. Per the germline V gene, CDR1 is SGDLS and CDR2 is YYNGEE. The DNA of the CDR3 is TGTGCCAGCAGCGCCCAGGGGGCAACTGGAAACACCATATATTTT. This sequence encodes CASSAQGATGNTIYF. Full variable domain (remainder filled in from reference TRBV9 and TRBJ1-3): DSGVTQTPKHLITATGQRVTLRCSPRSGDLSVYWYQQSLDQGLQFLIQYYNGEERAKGNILERFSAQQFPDLHSELNLSSLELGDSALYFCASSAQGATGNTIYFGEGSWLTVV.

The sample holds a few counts of this clonotype. This sequence joins TRBV11-1 and TRBJ2-6, with a weak D call TRBD1 (6 bases). Germline CDR1 SGHAT, CDR2 FQDESV (reference sequence). The CDR3 sequence is 18 residues long. The V end lost 4 bases, the J end lost 2 bases, and 18 bases lay between the germline ends. CDR3 bases: TGTGCCAGCAGCTCCTGGGGGCAGGGATTCGCTGGGGCCAACGTCCTGACTTTC. This gives the protein CASSSWGQGFAGANVLTF.

This clonotype was detected a few times. V usage is TRBV7-9 and J usage is TRBJ2-1, with TRBD2 identical over 7 bases. Trimming took 3 bases from V and 7 from J; bases not matched to a gene: 15. The CDR3 runs to 17 residues. The germline V gene has CDR1 SEHNR and CDR2 FQNEAQ (reference sequence). The CDR3 is CASSFPFAGEAENEQFF. The CDR3 DNA sequence: TGTGCCAGCAGCTTTCCTTTCGCGGGAGAAGCTGAGAATGAGCAGTTCTTC.

This clonotype was detected once. The chain is built from TRBV11-1 and TRBJ2-3; perhaps TRBD2 as D (6 bases). V dropped 5 bases and J dropped 0 bases, with 18 bases sitting between them. Looked up from germline, CDR1 is SGHAT and CDR2 is FQDESV (reference sequence). The CDR3 covers 17 residues. The CDR3 protein is CASSTRRGPSSTDTQYF. DNA for the CDR3: TGTGCCAGCAGCACGCGGCGGGGTCCGTCTAGCACAGATACGCAGTATTTT.

The chain couples TRBV9 to TRBJ2-1; D call uncertain. Germline values: CDR1 SGDLS, CDR2 YYNGEE. This CDR3 is built from 13 residues. The ends were cut back, 4 bases at V and 7 bases at J, with 12 bases in the middle. The DNA of the CDR3 is TGTGCCAGCAGCACCCTACAAGAAAATGAGCAGTTCTTC. This sequence encodes CASSTLQENEQFF.

The chain has TRBV19 and TRBJ1-1; 7 nucleotides match TRBD1. The CDR3 totals 15 residues. Trimming at V came to 4 bases and at J to 0 bases, leaving 5 bases not matched to a gene. Germline V gives CDR1 LNHDA, CDR2 SQIVND (reference sequence). This CDR3 is CASSTETGMNTEAFF. In DNA form, the CDR3 reads TGTGCCAGTAGTACGGAGACAGGGATGAACACTGAAGCTTTCTTT.

In its sample, this clonotype was seen many times. The chain uses TRBV28 and TRBJ1-1, with 8 bases lining up with TRBD1. The CDR3 is 15 residues long. V gave up 5 bases and J gave up 5 bases; unmatched junction bases: 10. Germline V gene lookup returns CDR1 MDHEN and CDR2 SYDVKM. The CDR3 coding sequence is TGTGCCAGCAGTCCGACGAGGACAGGGTGGACTGAAGCTTTCTTT. Protein: CASSPTRTGWTEAFF.

This clonotype was observed a few times. V is TRBV25-1 and J is TRBJ1-1; D is unclear. There are 13 residues in the CDR3. V was pared by 2 bases and J by 1 base, with 5 bases between. The germline CDR1 and CDR2 sequences are MGHDK and SYGVNS. CDR3 nucleotide sequence: TGTGCCAGCAGTGAACACTGGAACACTGAAGCTTTCTTT. Amino acids: CASSEHWNTEAFF.

This sequence joins TRBV5-1 and TRBJ2-3; D is unclear. The length of the CDR3 is 8 residues. The V gene's germline CDR1 is SGHRS and CDR2 YFSETQ. CDR3 nucleotide sequence: TGCGCTTCGAACGGGCAGTATTTT. Translation: CASNGQYF.

The chain couples TRBV5-1 to TRBJ1-3; 9 positions agree with TRBD1. CDR1 is SGHRS and CDR2 is YFSETQ in the germline V gene. V lost 0 bases and J lost 2; bases outside the gene matches: 3. The CDR3 is 16 amino acids. CDR3 loop: CASSLERQGAGNTIYF. CDR3 nucleotide sequence: TGCGCCAGCAGCTTGGAAAGACAGGGGGCTGGAAACACCATATATTTT.

Many counts were recorded for this clonotype. The V call is TRBV5-1, the J call TRBJ2-3; 10 bases match TRBD2. The germline V gene has CDR1 SGHRS and CDR2 YFSETQ. This CDR3 has 18 amino acids. Trimming cost V 3 bases and J 5 bases; bases outside gene matches: 15. The CDR3 is CASSSYYGLAVEGDTQYF. CDR3 coding DNA: TGCGCCAGCAGCTCCTACTATGGACTAGCGGTAGAGGGAGATACGCAGTATTTT.

The genes are TRBV9 and TRBJ2-3; 8 bases line up with TRBD2. Germline CDR1 is SGDLS and CDR2 is YYNGEE. V lost 0 bases, J lost 2 bases, and 14 bases stayed unmatched. The CDR3 loop spans 19 amino acids. CDR3 in amino acids: CASSVEGSGIGGPTDTQYF. CDR3 DNA: TGTGCCAGCAGCGTAGAGGGTAGCGGGATAGGGGGGCCCACAGATACGCAGTATTTT.

DNA of the CDR3: TGCAGTGCTAGAGGAGGATCCAATGAGCAGTTCTTC. Its protein is CSARGGSNEQFF. The V and J genes are TRBV20-1 and TRBJ2-1, with unresolved D. Deletions cut 1 base from V and 6 bases from J, with 7 bases between. Germline V gene data show CDR1 as DFQATT and CDR2 as SNEGSKA (reference sequence). The CDR3 has 12 amino acids.

The chain carries TRBV29-1 and TRBJ1-3; D gene unclear. Germline lookup yields CDR1 SQVTM and CDR2 ANQGSEA. Trimming shortened V by 6 bases and J by 0 bases, and 12 bases separated the two germline ends. CDR3 length: 14 residues. The CDR3 reads CSVKGQSSGNTIYF. The CDR3 DNA sequence: TGCAGCGTCAAGGGCCAGTCCTCTGGAAACACCATATATTTT.

A few counts support this clonotype. The chain combines TRBV2 with TRBJ2-3; no clear D gene. CDR1 is SNHLY and CDR2 is FYNNEI in the germline V gene. V was pared by 1 base and J by 0 bases, with 11 bases between. The CDR3 totals 16 residues. CDR3 protein: CASSEEETTSTDTQYF. The CDR3 DNA reads TGTGCCAGCAGTGAAGAGGAGACGACTAGCACAGATACGCAGTATTTT.

This clonotype was detected a few times. This chain joins TRBV7-9 and TRBJ2-5; tentative D call: TRBD2 (6 bases). CDR3 length equals 16 residues. V dropped 8 bases and J dropped 5 bases, with 24 bases sitting between them. Germline assignment: CDR1 SEHNR and CDR2 FQNEAQ (reference sequence). DNA for the CDR3: TGTGCCAGCGAACCTCCGGGGCTAGCGCACCGGGAGACCCAGTACTTC. Translating gives CASEPPGLAHRETQYF.

The chain has TRBV3-1 and TRBJ1-2, with 10 bases fitting TRBD1. The germline CDR1 and CDR2 sequences are LGHDT and YNNKEL (reference sequence). The V gene end was trimmed by 5 bases and the J gene end by 3 bases; junction bases not matched to a gene: 3. The CDR3 totals 14 residues. The CDR3 loop reads CASSSGTGDYGYTF. CDR3 nucleotide sequence: TGTGCCAGCAGCTCAGGGACAGGGGACTATGGCTACACCTTC. Filled out from reference TRBV3-1 and TRBJ1-2, the complete variable domain reads DTAVSQTPKYLVTQMGNDKSIKCEQNLGHDTMYWYKQDSKKFLKIMFSYNNKELIINETVPNRFSPKSPDKAHLNLHINSLELGDSAVYFCASSSGTGDYGYTFGSGTRLTVV.

The chain uses TRBV3-1 and TRBJ1-5; no clear D gene. The CDR3 covers 13 residues. Germline CDR1 and CDR2: LGHDT and YNNKEL (reference sequence). V was shortened by 0 bases and J by 5 bases, with 5 bases between the two germline ends. The CDR3 region is CASSQDFHQPQHF. The CDR3 DNA follows: TGTGCCAGCAGCCAAGACTTCCATCAGCCCCAGCATTTT.

The chain links TRBV9 to TRBJ2-1, with unresolved D. The germline V gene has CDR1 SGDLS and CDR2 YYNGEE. V dropped 4 bases and J dropped 4 bases, with 15 bases sitting between them. There are 15 residues in the CDR3. CDR3 sequence (DNA): TGTGCCAGCAGCCCGCGACGATCTTTTTACAATGAGCAGTTCTTC. Protein product: CASSPRRSFYNEQFF.

The rearrangement uses TRBV7-7 and TRBJ2-3; D call uncertain. CDR3 length equals 13 residues. V gave up 3 bases and J gave up 5 bases, with 9 bases separating them. CDR1 and CDR2 from the germline V gene are SSHAT and FNYEAQ (reference sequence). The CDR3: CASSFHSEDTQYF. The CDR3 nucleotides are TGTGCCAGCAGCTTCCACTCGGAAGATACGCAGTATTTT.

Only a few counts were recorded for this clonotype. V usage is TRBV20-1 and J usage is TRBJ2-1, with TRBD2 as a possible D gene (6 bases). This CDR3 contains 14 residues. Trimming stripped 4 bases from V and 0 bases from J, with 10 bases between. Germline V gives CDR1 DFQATT, CDR2 SNEGSKA (reference sequence). The CDR3 loop reads CSAMRGASYNEQFF. The CDR3 DNA reads TGCAGTGCTATGCGCGGGGCCTCCTACAATGAGCAGTTCTTC.

J is TRBJ2-3 and V is TRBV5-1; D uncertain. V dropped 4 bases and J dropped 1 base, with 16 bases sitting between them. The CDR3 is made up of 16 amino acids. Germline V gives CDR1 SGHRS, CDR2 YFSETQ. The CDR3 DNA reads as TGCGCCAGCAGCATACTTCTAGAGTCGGGCACAGATACGCAGTATTTT. Residues: CASSILLESGTDTQYF. Filled out from reference TRBV5-1 and TRBJ2-3, the complete variable domain reads KAGVTQTPRYLIKTRGQQVTLSCSPISGHRSVSWYQQTPGQGLQFLFEYFSETQRNKGNFPGRFSGRQFSNSRSEMNVSTLELGDSALYLCASSILLESGTDTQYFGPGTRLTVL.